This T cell receptor beta chain was retrieved from a study of metastatic and nonmetastatic thyroid tumors. Study summary: Repertoire comparisons spanned blood and tumor or nodule tissue from malignant and benign thyroid patients.

This clone was counted ten times or more. TCRdb re-analyzed the PCR reads through MiXCR. The table includes 35,000 to 40,000 clones, less than 25% detected once. The CDR3 covers 15 residues. Between the trimmed V and J ends, which lost 0 bases and 3 bases, there was a span of 10 bases. CDR1 KGHDR and CDR2 SFDVKD come from the germline V gene. Each patient came to thyroid surgery without any prior treatment (of any kind). The TCR comes from a female donor with papillary thyroid cancer or a benign thyroid nodule (not recorded which). Some clones in this sample may be carry-over from other donors' samples. Sequenced sample: blood. This chain joins TRBV24-1 and TRBJ2-5; D not certain. As DNA, the CDR3 is TGTGCCACCAGTGATTTGACGGGTCGTGAAGAGACCCAGTACTTC. Translating gives CATSDLTGREETQYF.